The clone carrying this TCR beta chain was counted between two and nine times. Its specificity is not known. The sample belongs to a study of T cells in Graves' hyperthyroidism and ophthalmopathy. The CDR3 sequence is 13 residues long. From germline, CDR1 is SNHLY and CDR2 FYNNEI. The J segment lost 4 bases and the V segment lost 8 bases, leaving 6 bases of the junction unmatched. If no ophthalmopathy progression occurred within 18 months, Graves' hyperthyroidism was stable. Broader study findings: Most clonotypes expanded in thyroid above 0.001 were likewise present in blood.

TCR beta CDR3 sequences were amplified from RNA transcripts. TCR CDR3 underwent first-round RT-PCR with the HTBI primer set. TCRdb fed the multiplex PCR reads into MiXCR, producing one record per CDR3 protein. Among 250,000 to 300,000 distinct CDR3 sequences listed, roughly 15% were seen once. This chain links TRBV2 with TRBJ2-7; 9 nucleotides agree with TRBD2. The sequenced sample was blood. The source is a woman in her thirties or forties with Graves' hyperthyroidism. CDR3 DNA: TGTGCCAGCGTGGGCGGGAGGGCGTACGAGCAGTACTTC. This sequence encodes CASVGGRAYEQYF.